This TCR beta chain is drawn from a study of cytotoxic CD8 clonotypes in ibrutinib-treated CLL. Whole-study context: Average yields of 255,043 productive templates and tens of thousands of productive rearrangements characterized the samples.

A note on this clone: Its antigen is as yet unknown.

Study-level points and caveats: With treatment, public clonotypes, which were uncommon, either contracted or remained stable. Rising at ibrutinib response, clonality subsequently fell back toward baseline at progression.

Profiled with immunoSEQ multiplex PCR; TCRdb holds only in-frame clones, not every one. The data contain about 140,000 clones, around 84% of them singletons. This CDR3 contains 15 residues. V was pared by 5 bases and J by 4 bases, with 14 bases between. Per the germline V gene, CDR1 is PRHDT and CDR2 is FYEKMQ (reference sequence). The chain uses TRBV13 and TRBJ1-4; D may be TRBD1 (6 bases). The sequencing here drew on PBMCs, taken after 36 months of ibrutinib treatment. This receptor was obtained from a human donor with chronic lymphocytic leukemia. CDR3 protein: CASSIRTAFNEKLFF. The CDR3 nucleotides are TGTGCCAGCAGCATCAGGACAGCCTTTAATGAAAAACTGTTTTTT.